This T cell receptor beta chain was documented in a study of CD8 T cells in Susac syndrome. The CDR3 sequence is 14 residues long. With 9 bases clipped from V and 5 bases from J, the junction kept 9 bases outside the gene matches. Controls were age- and sex-matched healthy donors. The TEMRA cells underwent FACS enrichment, while the CD8+ and CD4+ T cells underwent negative isolation. Random hexamers were used to reverse transcribe about 0.45 to 1 ug of RNA. Across 54 Vbeta and 13 Jbeta, TCR beta CDR3 was amplified with immunoSEQ multiplex PCR. TCRdb redid the calling of the immunoSEQ multiplex PCR reads with MiXCR, one entry per CDR3 protein. Of tens of thousands of distinct CDR3 sequences in the sample, nearly 95% were seen once.

Specimen: CD8+ T cells from PBMCs. V usage is TRBV23-1 and J usage is TRBJ1-1; 10 bases line up with TRBD1. TRBV23-1 is an ORF for which the function is uncertain. The receptor was isolated from a human donor in good health. The CDR3 DNA reads as TGCGCCAGGGACCGGGACAGGGGAGGGACTGAAGCTTTCTTT. It specifies CARDRDRGGTEAFF.